This T cell receptor beta chain originates from a study of T cells after yellow fever vaccination. Study conclusions and caveats: The study noted that FACS-sorted repertoires could contain abundant clonotypes contaminating from the bulk population.

5'RACE template switching generated TCR cDNA, adding a universal primer site and UMIs. TCRdb called the 5' RACE reads again in MiXCR, with one record for every CDR3 protein. The table includes 450,000 to 600,000 distinct CDR3 sequences, around 17% detected once. The CDR3 spans 15 residues. Trimming cost V 0 bases and J 4 bases; bases outside gene matches: 6. Germline CDR1 reads SQVTM; CDR2 reads ANQGSEA. This clonotype has a handful of counts. Its antigen is not known. The sequenced sample was PBMCs, obtained more than 4 days after the first yellow fever vaccination. The V gene is TRBV29-1, the J gene TRBJ2-3; 8 nucleotides line up with TRBD2. The receptor was isolated from a man aged 18 to 30 who received the YFV17D yellow fever vaccine. CDR3 in amino acids: CSVEDPGGASDTQYF. CDR3 nucleotide sequence: TGCAGCGTTGAAGACCCGGGGGGGGCGTCAGATACGCAGTATTTT.